This is a list of T cell receptor beta chains from one sample in a study of tumor-infiltrating lymphocytes in localized non-small cell lung cancer. Profiling relied on immunoSEQ multiplex PCR, and the TCRdb table lists in-frame clones only, not all of them. The sample consists of thousands of clones, about 70% of them appearing once. Sequencing was done on a sample of uninvolved lung tissue not adjacent to the tumor. The receptors come from a human donor with non-small cell lung cancer. Both conserved end residues are part of each CDR3. D genes are given only for firm matches. Some rows mark clone size as missing; the rest say once, few, many or name a class of expanded clone.

j_gene | d_gene | v_gene | len | abundance | CDR3aa | CDR3nt
TRBJ2-1 | NA | TRBV6-1 | 14 | few | CASSVGGGYNEQFF | TGTGCCAGCAGTGTGGGTGGGGGGTACAATGAGCAGTTCTTC
TRBJ2-2 | NA | TRBV9 | 17 | NA | CASSSGGGHDNTGELFF | TGTGCCAGCAGCTCAGGAGGAGGGCACGATAACACCGGGGAGCTGTTTTTT
TRBJ1-4 | TRBD1 | TRBV28 | 13 | NA | CASSLGTEQKLFF | TGTGCCAGCAGCCTCGGGACAGAACAAAAACTGTTTTTT
TRBJ2-1 | TRBD2 | TRBV11-3 | 15 | NA | CASSLTGLGGGEQFF | TGTGCCAGCAGCCTCACGGGACTAGGGGGTGGTGAGCAGTTCTTC
TRBJ1-1 | TRBD1 | TRBV28 | 16 | NA | CASSFSAGQGFISAFF | TGTGCCAGCAGTTTCTCCGCGGGACAGGGGTTTATATCGGCTTTCTTT
TRBJ2-1 | TRBD2 | TRBV7-6 | 17 | NA | CASSSGLAGTSYNEQFF | TGTGCCAGCAGCTCCGGACTAGCCGGAACCTCCTACAATGAGCAGTTCTTC
TRBJ2-7 | TRBD1 | TRBV9 | 13 | NA | CASSAGTGYEQYF | TGTGCCAGCAGTGCCGGGACAGGCTACGAGCAGTACTTC
TRBJ2-3 | NA | TRBV7-8 | 15 | NA | CASSKQENRPNTQYF | TGTGCCAGCAGCAAGCAGGAAAACAGACCAAATACGCAGTATTTT
TRBJ1-6 | NA | TRBV6-5 | 12 | NA | CTSSRGDSPLHF | TGTACCAGCAGCCGAGGGGATTCACCCCTCCACTTT
TRBJ2-1 | TRBD2 | TRBV7-2 | 17 | NA | CASSATVLAGGHGEQFF | TGTGCCAGCAGCGCCACGGTCCTAGCGGGGGGGCATGGTGAGCAGTTCTTC
TRBJ1-1 | NA | TRBV11-3 | 14 | NA | CASSKEGASAEAFF | TGTGCCAGCAGCAAAGAAGGGGCTAGCGCTGAAGCTTTCTTT
TRBJ1-2 | NA | TRBV13 | 14 | NA | CASSGRQGQGGYTF | TGTGCCAGCAGCGGAAGGCAGGGCCAGGGTGGCTACACCTTC
TRBJ2-5 | NA | TRBV20-1 | 11 | NA | CSAVLGETQYF | TGCAGTGCAGTTCTCGGGGAGACCCAGTACTTC
TRBJ2-5 | NA | TRBV5-5 | 13 | NA | CASSWDNQETQYF | TGTGCCAGCAGCTGGGACAACCAAGAGACCCAGTACTTC
TRBJ1-4 | NA | TRBV7-2 | 16 | NA | CASSPGLSTTNEKLFF | TGTGCCAGCAGCCCGGGACTTTCGACAACTAATGAAAAACTGTTTTTT
TRBJ1-2 | NA | TRBV6-5 | 13 | once | CASRPREAGGYTF | TGTGCCAGCAGACCCCGGGAGGCGGGGGGCTACACCTTC